This T cell receptor (beta chain) was sequenced during a study of cytomegalovirus exposure and HLA in healthy donors. Study-level results: One later analysis reportedly identified an Asian-associated ancestry cluster that showed fewer N-insertions than the approximately 710-donor mean. Most TCRs appeared rarely, but some public TCRs recurred in many donors. One variant, a missense change in DCLRE1C, was linked in a later analysis to TCR beta V- and J-gene trimming.

Germline CDR1 SGHTA, CDR2 FQGNSA. CDR3 length: 15 residues. V was trimmed by 5 bases and J by 10 bases, leaving 22 bases between them. The PCR had 60 Vbeta and 13 Jbeta primers. Clones were sequenced by immunoSEQ multiplex PCR, and TCRdb holds only the in-frame ones, with some missing. The repertoire includes about 96,000 clones, 60% to 75% of them detected once, and roughly 3% sits in the top ten. Points on this clone: Its target is not known.

Sequenced: PBMCs. This TCR came from a female donor in good health and CMV-seropositive. V and J are TRBV7-2 and TRBJ2-3; a weak D match, TRBD2 (5 bases). CDR3 amino acids: CASSPSIGGLAAQYF. CDR3 bases: TGTGCCAGCAGCCCCTCAATCGGAGGCCTGGCGGCGCAGTATTTT.